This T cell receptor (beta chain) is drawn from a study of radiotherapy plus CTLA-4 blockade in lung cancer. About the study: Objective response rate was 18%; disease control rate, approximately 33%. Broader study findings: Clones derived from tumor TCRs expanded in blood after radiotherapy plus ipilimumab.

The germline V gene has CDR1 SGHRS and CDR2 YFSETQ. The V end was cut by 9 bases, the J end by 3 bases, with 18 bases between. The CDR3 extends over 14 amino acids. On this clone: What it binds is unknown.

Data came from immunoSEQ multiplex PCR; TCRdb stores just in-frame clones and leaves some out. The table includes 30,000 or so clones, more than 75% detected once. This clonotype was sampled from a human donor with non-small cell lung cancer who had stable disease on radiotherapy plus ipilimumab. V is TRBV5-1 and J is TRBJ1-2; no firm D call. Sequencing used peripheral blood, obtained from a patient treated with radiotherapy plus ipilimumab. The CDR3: CATKTHPADYGYTF. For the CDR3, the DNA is TGCGCCACCAAGACACACCCGGCGGACTATGGCTACACCTTC. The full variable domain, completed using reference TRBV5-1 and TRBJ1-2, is KAGVTQTPRYLIKTRGQQVTLSCSPISGHRSVSWYQQTPGQGLQFLFEYFSETQRNKGNFPGRFSGRQFSNSRSEMNVSTLELGDSALYLCATKTHPADYGYTFGSGTRLTVV.